These 26 T cell receptor beta chains were sequenced from one sample in a study of cytomegalovirus exposure and HLA in healthy donors. Use of 60 Vbeta and 13 Jbeta primers characterized the PCR. Repertoires were generated with immunoSEQ multiplex PCR, while TCRdb's copy carries only in-frame clones and drops some. Found here are over 95,000 clones, more than 75% of them singletons; the top ten hold 12%. The sample was PBMCs. Source of these receptors: a woman between 40 and 55 years old in good health and CMV-seropositive.

The CDR3 DNA reads as TGTGCCACTGGACAGGACAATAATGAAAAACTGTTTTTT. Encoded protein: CATGQDNNEKLFF. The V and J genes are TRBV19 and TRBJ1-4; TRBD1 matches at 7 bases. This CDR3 has 13 residues. Germline trimming cut 10 bases from V and 4 bases from J; bases unmatched to any gene: 6. Per germline, CDR1 LNHDA and CDR2 SQIVND (reference sequence).

In nucleotides, the CDR3 is TGTGCCATCAGTGGGGGACGGGAGAGCACAGATACGCAGTATTTT. Protein sequence: CAISGGRESTDTQYF. V and J are TRBV10-3 and TRBJ2-3, with D tentatively TRBD2 (6 bases). This CDR3 region has 15 residues. Trimming pared 4 bases from V and 0 bases from J, leaving 11 bases between. Germline V gene data show CDR1 as ENHRY and CDR2 as SYGVKD.

This chain uses TRBV7-3 with TRBJ2-1; tentatively, D is TRBD1 (7 bases). V shed 2 bases and J shed 7 bases, with 9 bases lying between them. The CDR3 extends over 13 amino acids. CDR1 and CDR2 (germline): SGHTA, FQGTGA. The CDR3 reads CASSLQGGNEQFF. CDR3 DNA: TGTGCCAGCAGCTTACAGGGGGGAAATGAGCAGTTCTTC. Complete variable domain (other parts from reference TRBV7-3 and TRBJ2-1): GAGVSQTPSNKVTEKGKYVELRCDPISGHTALYWYRQSLGQGPEFLIYFQGTGAADDSGLPNDRFFAVRPEGSVSTLKIQRTERGDSAVYLCASSLQGGNEQFFGPGTRLTVL.

V usage is TRBV11-2 and J usage is TRBJ2-7; D is ambiguous. V gave up 2 bases and J gave up 1 base, with 9 bases separating them. This CDR3 is built from 14 residues. The germline CDR1 and CDR2 sequences are SGHAT and FQNNGV. CDR3 residues: CASSLSEHSYEQYF. The CDR3, as DNA: TGTGCCAGCAGCTTATCGGAGCATTCCTACGAGCAGTACTTC. The full variable domain, its missing parts supplied by reference TRBV11-2 and TRBJ2-7, is EAGVAQSPRYKIIEKRQSVAFWCNPISGHATLYWYQQILGQGPKLLIQFQNNGVVDDSQLPKDRFSAERLKGVDSTLKIQPAKLEDSAVYLCASSLSEHSYEQYFGPGTRLTVT.

This clone was counted only a few times. The chain's CDR3 is CASSKVAGYEQYF. CDR3 in DNA: TGTGCCAGCAGCAAGGTCGCGGGTTACGAGCAGTACTTC. V is TRBV5-6 and J is TRBJ2-7; D may be TRBD2 (5 bases). The CDR3 consists of 13 residues. Per the germline V gene, CDR1 is SGHDT and CDR2 is YYEEEE. V was pared by 4 bases and J by 4 bases, with 12 bases between.

The V gene is TRBV6-6, the J gene TRBJ1-5, with 7 bases that match TRBD1. V shed 2 bases and J 2 bases; nucleotides not matched to a gene: 6. Per germline, CDR1 MNHNY and CDR2 SVGAGI (reference sequence). CDR3 length: 16 residues. The CDR3 nucleotides are TGTGCCAGCAGTTACCCGAGACAGGGAGGCAATCAGCCCCAGCATTTT. Its protein product is CASSYPRQGGNQPQHF.

This clone appeared a single time. The J gene is TRBJ2-3, the V gene TRBV7-9; TRBD2 is a possible D gene (6 bases). Trimming stripped 1 base from V and 2 bases from J, with 13 bases between. Germline values: CDR1 SEHNR, CDR2 FQNEAQ (reference sequence). The CDR3 has 16 amino acids. The CDR3 is CASSLGRDGFTDTQYF. CDR3 bases: TGTGCCAGCAGCTTAGGGCGGGACGGATTCACAGATACGCAGTATTTT.

The chain couples TRBV5-6 to TRBJ1-3; TRBD1 matches at 7 bases. The CDR3 is 14 amino acids. Per the germline V gene, CDR1 is SGHDT and CDR2 is YYEEEE. V lost 2 bases and J lost 4; bases outside the gene matches: 3. The CDR3 DNA reads as TGTGCCAGCAGCTTTCAACAGGGGGGAAACACCATATATTTT. Protein sequence: CASSFQQGGNTIYF.

This clone was seen only once. This rearrangement joins TRBV7-9 to TRBJ1-4; 12 positions agree with TRBD1. From germline, CDR1 is SEHNR and CDR2 FQNEAQ (reference sequence). Germline trimming cut 0 bases from V and 4 bases from J; bases unmatched to any gene: 6. This CDR3 spans 18 amino acids. The CDR3 coding sequence is TGTGCCAGCAGCTTAGCGCGGGACAGGGGGCCCGATAATGAAAAACTGTTTTTT. Protein sequence: CASSLARDRGPDNEKLFF.

This rearrangement joins TRBV9 to TRBJ2-7; a possible D gene is TRBD1 (6 bases). The germline V and J ends were trimmed by 0 bases and 3 bases, with 10 bases remaining between them. CDR1 and CDR2 from the germline V gene are SGDLS and YYNGEE. This CDR3 is built from 14 residues. In nucleotides, the CDR3 is TGTGCCAGCAGCGTAGGACAGGCGGGCTACGAGCAGTACTTC. The encoded protein is CASSVGQAGYEQYF.

The chain links TRBV5-1 to TRBJ1-4, with unresolved D. The CDR3 consists of 13 residues. Germline CDR1 is SGHRS and CDR2 is YFSETQ. Trimming took off 5 bases at V and 8 bases at J, with 13 bases between the two ends. The CDR3: CASSPRGGEKLFF. In nucleotides, the CDR3 is TGCGCCAGCAGTCCCCGAGGCGGGGAAAAACTGTTTTTT.

The chain carries TRBV7-2 and TRBJ1-2; 7 bases line up with TRBD1. The CDR3 covers 15 residues. The trim removed 5 bases at V and 6 bases at J, leaving 12 bases unmatched. Per germline, CDR1 SGHTA and CDR2 FQGNSA. The chain's CDR3 is CASSPYAPGTDGYTF. For the CDR3, the DNA is TGTGCCAGCAGCCCATACGCCCCCGGGACAGATGGCTACACCTTC. Combining the CDR3 with reference TRBV7-2 and TRBJ1-2 gives the whole variable domain GAGVSQSPSNKVTEKGKDVELRCDPISGHTALYWYRQSLGQGLEFLIYFQGNSAPDKSGLPSDRFSAERTGGSVSTLTIQRTQQEDSAVYLCASSPYAPGTDGYTFGSGTRLTVV.

The rearrangement links TRBV7-8 to TRBJ2-6; D may be TRBD2 (5 bases). Trimming left V 1 base short and J 2 bases short, with 18 bases between. Germline loops: CDR1 SGHVS, CDR2 FQNEAQ. CDR3 size: 19 residues. This chain's CDR3 is CASSLDSAYLGAGANVLTF. The CDR3 DNA follows: TGTGCCAGCAGCTTAGATAGCGCTTATTTGGGCGCTGGGGCCAACGTCCTGACTTTC. Full variable domain (missing parts from reference TRBV7-8 and TRBJ2-6): GAGVSQSPRYKVAKRGQDVALRCDPISGHVSLFWYQQALGQGPEFLTYFQNEAQLDKSGLPSDRFFAERPEGSVSTLKIQRTQQEDSAVYLCASSLDSAYLGAGANVLTFGAGSRLTVL.

This clone has just a few counts. This chain joins TRBV19 and TRBJ1-2; D unresolved. The CDR3 covers 12 residues. Germline V gives CDR1 LNHDA, CDR2 SQIVND (reference sequence). V dropped 9 bases and J dropped 4 bases, with 12 bases sitting between them. This CDR3 is CASKAQVYGYTF. In DNA, the CDR3 is TGTGCCAGCAAGGCCCAGGTCTATGGCTACACCTTC.

The chain is built from TRBV11-2 and TRBJ2-1, with 12 bases aligning to TRBD2. V lost 0 bases to trimming and J lost 4 bases; unmatched junction nucleotides: 10. The CDR3 runs to 19 residues. Per germline, CDR1 SGHAT and CDR2 FQNNGV. The CDR3: CASSLDWLAGGSTYNEQFF. The CDR3 bases are TGTGCCAGCAGCTTAGATTGGCTAGCGGGGGGGTCAACATACAATGAGCAGTTCTTC. Full variable domain (outside the CDR3, taken from reference TRBV11-2 and TRBJ2-1): EAGVAQSPRYKIIEKRQSVAFWCNPISGHATLYWYQQILGQGPKLLIQFQNNGVVDDSQLPKDRFSAERLKGVDSTLKIQPAKLEDSAVYLCASSLDWLAGGSTYNEQFFGPGTRLTVL.

The chain couples TRBV25-1 to TRBJ1-1, with D possibly being TRBD1 (6 bases). The V and J ends lost 2 bases and 1 base respectively, with 14 bases between them. From germline, CDR1 is MGHDK and CDR2 SYGVNS. The CDR3 is made up of 16 amino acids. The CDR3 nucleotides are TGTGCCAGCAGTGAACCGACAGGAGAACGGAACACTGAAGCTTTCTTT. Protein product: CASSEPTGERNTEAFF. The entire variable domain, with the rest obtained from reference TRBV25-1 and TRBJ1-1, is as follows: EADIYQTPRYLVIGTGKKITLECSQTMGHDKMYWYQQDPGMELHLIHYSYGVNSTEKGDLSSESTVSRIRTEHFPLTLESARPSHTSQYLCASSEPTGERNTEAFFGQGTRLTVV.

The CDR3 bases are TGCGCCAGCAGGGACAGGCTGCATGAAAAACTGTTTTTT. Its translation is CASRDRLHEKLFF. The chain is built from TRBV5-1 and TRBJ1-4; TRBD1 agrees at 7 bases. The V and J ends lost 5 bases and 6 bases, in that order; junction bases with no gene match: 4. The CDR3 is made up of 13 amino acids. CDR1 SGHRS and CDR2 YFSETQ come from the germline V gene.

The chain combines TRBV12-5 with TRBJ1-1, with D perhaps TRBD1 (5 bases). Germline loops: CDR1 LGHNT, CDR2 FRNRAP. This CDR3 region has 13 residues. Trimming took 2 bases from V and 5 from J, leaving 9 bases between them. The CDR3 is CASGLMGGTEAFF. The CDR3 DNA is TGTGCTAGTGGTTTGATGGGGGGGACTGAAGCTTTCTTT.

V gene TRBV19 combines with J gene TRBJ1-2; TRBD1 is a possible D gene (6 bases). Trimming shortened V by 6 bases and J by 2 bases, and 16 bases separated the two germline ends. CDR1 LNHDA and CDR2 SQIVND come from the germline V gene (reference sequence). The CDR3 length is 15 residues. Here the CDR3 reads CASSDPGTSNYGYTF. The CDR3 DNA is TGTGCCAGTAGCGACCCCGGGACAAGCAACTATGGCTACACCTTC.

This clone was detected once. This CDR3 is CASSVGTGQGNTEAFF. The CDR3 region has the DNA TGTGCCAGCAGCGTCGGAACGGGACAGGGTAACACTGAAGCTTTCTTT. The V gene is TRBV9, the J gene TRBJ1-1; the match to TRBD1 covers 9 bases. The CDR3 sequence is 16 residues long. J was trimmed by 2 bases and V by 2 bases; bases with no gene match: 7. From germline, CDR1 is SGDLS and CDR2 YYNGEE.

Here the CDR3 reads CASSQLGQGLGYTF. DNA for the CDR3: TGCGCCAGCAGCCAACTGGGACAGGGGTTGGGCTACACCTTC. This chain uses TRBV4-1 with TRBJ1-2, with 10 bases identical to TRBD1. Trimming at V came to 2 bases and at J to 8 bases, leaving 5 bases not matched to a gene. The CDR3 totals 14 residues. Germline lookup yields CDR1 MGHRA and CDR2 YSYEKL.

The sample holds one count of this clone. The J gene is TRBJ1-5, the V gene TRBV5-1; D gene ambiguous. The CDR3 extends over 13 amino acids. Trimming left V 2 bases short and J 6 bases short, with 9 bases between. Per the germline V gene, CDR1 is SGHRS and CDR2 is YFSETQ. The chain's CDR3 is CASSLSGAQPQHF. CDR3 in DNA: TGCGCCAGCAGCTTATCGGGTGCTCAGCCCCAGCATTTT.

This chain links TRBV5-1 with TRBJ2-7; D may be TRBD1 (5 bases). The CDR3 consists of 14 residues. Deletions cut 0 bases from V and 5 bases from J, with 12 bases between. Germline CDR1 is SGHRS and CDR2 is YFSETQ. CDR3 sequence (DNA): TGCGCCAGCAGCTTGGTGACAGTTTCCCACGAGCAGTACTTC. Its translation: CASSLVTVSHEQYF.

The chain joins TRBV6-1 to TRBJ1-2; the D gene is possibly TRBD1 (6 bases). The CDR3 spans 13 residues. The V end was cut by 5 bases, the J end by 8 bases, with 15 bases between. CDR1 and CDR2 (germline): MNHNS, SASEGT. In DNA, the CDR3 is TGTGCCAGCAGTAAAGGGGGGGGCTGGGGCTACACCTTC. Protein: CASSKGGGWGYTF.

In its sample, this clone was seen a few times. In nucleotides, the CDR3 is TGTGCCAGCAGTTGGGGGGGAGAGGAGCAGTTCTTC. It encodes CASSWGGEEQFF. The V and J genes are TRBV6-1 and TRBJ2-1, with 7 bases that match TRBD2. V lost 5 bases to trimming and J lost 10 bases; unmatched junction nucleotides: 5. The CDR3 spans 12 residues. Germline V gene lookup returns CDR1 MNHNS and CDR2 SASEGT.

The rearrangement links TRBV19 to TRBJ2-5; 10 bases agree with TRBD2. Germline values: CDR1 LNHDA, CDR2 SQIVND (reference sequence). V was clipped by 3 bases and J by 0 bases; unmatched bases: 10. The CDR3 extends over 18 amino acids. CDR3 nucleotide sequence: TGTGCCAGTAGTATTGAAAGGACTAGCGGTTCGTACCAAGAGACCCAGTACTTC. Protein: CASSIERTSGSYQETQYF.